This T cell receptor beta chain was found in a study of CD8+ T cells in alopecia areata. Overall study: Treated patients swallowed 5 to 10 mg of oral tofacitinib twice daily. Severity of treated patients was scored by affected scalp percentage. Broader study findings: Since there was just one nonresponder, nobody can yet say how baseline CD8+ expansion ties to response. Among the top 100, expanded CD8+ clones were significantly decreased by tofacitinib, as was scalp clonality.

Note on this clone: Its specificity is not known.

Treatment reported: oral pan-JAK inhibitor, 5-10 mg twice daily. RNA, once extracted, was reverse transcribed into cDNA for use as the sequencing template. The data were produced by immunoSEQ multiplex PCR, yet TCRdb's version contains in-frame clones alone and is incomplete. The data hold more than 200,000 clones, with 55% to 70% observed a single time. Germline CDR1 is SNHLY and CDR2 is FYNNEI. There are 12 residues in the CDR3. Trimming removed 10 bases at V and 4 bases at J, with 14 bases between. Sample: CD4+ T cells sorted from blood, taken at week 4, from a patient treated with tofacitinib. The J gene is TRBJ2-7, the V gene TRBV2; tentatively, D is TRBD1 (6 bases). The TCR sequence derives from a human donor with alopecia areata. The CDR3 is CATGTNGYEQYF. CDR3 nucleotide sequence: TGTGCCACTGGGACAAATGGATACGAGCAGTACTTC.